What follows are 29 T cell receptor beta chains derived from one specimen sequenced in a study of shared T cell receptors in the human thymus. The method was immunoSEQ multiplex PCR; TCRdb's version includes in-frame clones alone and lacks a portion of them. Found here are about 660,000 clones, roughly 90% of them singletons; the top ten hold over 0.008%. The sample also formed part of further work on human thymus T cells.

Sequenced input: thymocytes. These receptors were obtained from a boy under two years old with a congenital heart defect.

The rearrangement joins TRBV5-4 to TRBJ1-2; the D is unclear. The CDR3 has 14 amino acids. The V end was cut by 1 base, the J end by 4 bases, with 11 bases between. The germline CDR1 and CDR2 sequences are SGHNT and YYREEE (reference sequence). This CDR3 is CASSLSDNPYGYTF. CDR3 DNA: TGTGCCAGCAGCTTGTCCGACAACCCCTATGGCTACACCTTC.

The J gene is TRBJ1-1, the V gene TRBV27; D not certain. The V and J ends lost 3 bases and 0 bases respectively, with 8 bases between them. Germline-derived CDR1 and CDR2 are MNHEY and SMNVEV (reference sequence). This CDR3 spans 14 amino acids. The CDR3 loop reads CASSLVHLNTEAFF. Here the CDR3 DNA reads TGTGCCAGCAGTTTGGTCCACTTGAACACTGAAGCTTTCTTT.

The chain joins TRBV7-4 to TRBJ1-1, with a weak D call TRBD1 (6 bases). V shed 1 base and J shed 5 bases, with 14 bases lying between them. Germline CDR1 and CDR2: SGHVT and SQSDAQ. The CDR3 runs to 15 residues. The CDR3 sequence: CASSLVGGAFTEAFF. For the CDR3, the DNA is TGTGCCAGCAGCTTAGTTGGGGGGGCTTTTACTGAAGCTTTCTTT.

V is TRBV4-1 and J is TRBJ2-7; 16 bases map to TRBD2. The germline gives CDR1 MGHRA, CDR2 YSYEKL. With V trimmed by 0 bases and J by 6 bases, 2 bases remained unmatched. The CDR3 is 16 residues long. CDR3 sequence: CASSQDGTSGRVEQYF. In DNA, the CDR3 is TGCGCCAGCAGCCAAGATGGGACTAGCGGGAGGGTCGAGCAGTACTTC.

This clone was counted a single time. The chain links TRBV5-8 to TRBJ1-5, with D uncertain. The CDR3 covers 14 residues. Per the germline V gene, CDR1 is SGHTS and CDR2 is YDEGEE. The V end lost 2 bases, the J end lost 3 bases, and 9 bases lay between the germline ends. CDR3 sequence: CASSFNGLNQPQHF. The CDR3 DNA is TGTGCCAGCAGCTTCAACGGACTCAATCAGCCCCAGCATTTT.

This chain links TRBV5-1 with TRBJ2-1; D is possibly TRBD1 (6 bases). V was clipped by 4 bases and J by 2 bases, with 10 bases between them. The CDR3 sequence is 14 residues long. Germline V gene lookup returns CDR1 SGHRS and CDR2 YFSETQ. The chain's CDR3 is CASSRTDPYNEQFF. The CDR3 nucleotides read TGCGCCAGCAGCCGGACAGATCCCTACAATGAGCAGTTCTTC.

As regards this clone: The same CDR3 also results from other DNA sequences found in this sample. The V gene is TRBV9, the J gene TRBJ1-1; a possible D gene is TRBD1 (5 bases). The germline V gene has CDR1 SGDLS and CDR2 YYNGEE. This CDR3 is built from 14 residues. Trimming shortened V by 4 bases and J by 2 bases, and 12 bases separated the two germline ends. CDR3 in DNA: TGTGCCAGCAGCCCCGGGGGAGTAAACACTGAAGCTTTCTTT. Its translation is CASSPGGVNTEAFF.

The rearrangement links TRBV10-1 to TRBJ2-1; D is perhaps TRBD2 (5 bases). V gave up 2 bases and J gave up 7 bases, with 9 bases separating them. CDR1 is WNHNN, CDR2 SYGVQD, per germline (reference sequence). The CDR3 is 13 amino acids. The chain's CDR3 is CASSEPSGNEQFF. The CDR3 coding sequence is TGCGCCAGCAGTGAGCCATCGGGAAATGAGCAGTTCTTC.

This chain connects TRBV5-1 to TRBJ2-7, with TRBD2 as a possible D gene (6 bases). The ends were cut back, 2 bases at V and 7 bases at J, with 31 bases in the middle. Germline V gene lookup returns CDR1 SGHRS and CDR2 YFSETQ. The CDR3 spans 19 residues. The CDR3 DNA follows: TGCGCCAGCAGCTTTACAGCGTGGGGGGAGATAAAGGTCATCAAAGAGCAGTACTTC. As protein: CASSFTAWGEIKVIKEQYF.

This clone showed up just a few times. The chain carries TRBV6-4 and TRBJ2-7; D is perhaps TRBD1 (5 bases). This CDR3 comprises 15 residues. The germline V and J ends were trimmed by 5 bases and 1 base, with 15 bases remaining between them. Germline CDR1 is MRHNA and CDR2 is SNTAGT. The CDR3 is CASSPPFRGSYEQYF. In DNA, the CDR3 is TGTGCCAGCAGTCCTCCATTTAGGGGTTCCTACGAGCAGTACTTC.

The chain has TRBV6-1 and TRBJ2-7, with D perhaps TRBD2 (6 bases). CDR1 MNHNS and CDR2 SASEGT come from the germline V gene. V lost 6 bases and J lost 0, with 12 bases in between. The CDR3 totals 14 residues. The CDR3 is CASRRTGASYEQYF. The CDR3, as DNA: TGTGCCAGCAGAAGAACGGGAGCCTCCTACGAGCAGTACTTC.

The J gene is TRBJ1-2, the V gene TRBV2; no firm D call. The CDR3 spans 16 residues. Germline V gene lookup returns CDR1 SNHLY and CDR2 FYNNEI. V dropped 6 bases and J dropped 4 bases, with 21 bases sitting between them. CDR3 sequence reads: CASRGIGEGSIYGYTF. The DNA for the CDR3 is TGTGCCAGCAGGGGCATAGGCGAAGGAAGTATCTATGGCTACACCTTC.

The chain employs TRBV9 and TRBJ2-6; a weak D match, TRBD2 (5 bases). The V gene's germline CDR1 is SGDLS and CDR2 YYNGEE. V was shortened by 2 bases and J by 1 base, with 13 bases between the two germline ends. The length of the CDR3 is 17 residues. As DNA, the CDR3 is TGTGCCAGCAGCGTCGAGGAGGACGTGTCTGGGGCCAACGTCCTGACTTTC. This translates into CASSVEEDVSGANVLTF.

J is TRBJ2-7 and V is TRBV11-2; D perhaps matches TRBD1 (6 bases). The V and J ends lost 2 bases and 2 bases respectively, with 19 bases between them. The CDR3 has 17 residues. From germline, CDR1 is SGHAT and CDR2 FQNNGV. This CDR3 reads CASSLIRPRTEPYEQYF. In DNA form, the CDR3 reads TGTGCCAGCAGCTTAATCCGCCCCCGGACAGAGCCCTACGAGCAGTACTTC.

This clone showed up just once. CDR3 amino acids: CASSLLSQRHATETQYF. DNA of the CDR3: TGCGCCAGCAGCCTCCTGAGTCAGCGGCATGCTACAGAGACCCAGTACTTC. The chain combines TRBV4-1 with TRBJ2-5; TRBD2 is a possible D gene (5 bases). The V and J ends lost 4 bases and 4 bases respectively, with 22 bases between them. Germline V gene lookup returns CDR1 MGHRA and CDR2 YSYEKL. The CDR3 loop spans 17 amino acids.

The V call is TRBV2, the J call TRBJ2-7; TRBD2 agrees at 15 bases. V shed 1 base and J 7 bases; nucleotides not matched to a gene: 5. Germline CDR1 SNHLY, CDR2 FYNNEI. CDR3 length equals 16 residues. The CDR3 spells CASSEGTSGRAGEQYF. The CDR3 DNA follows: TGTGCCAGCAGTGAAGGGACTAGCGGGAGGGCGGGAGAGCAGTACTTC.

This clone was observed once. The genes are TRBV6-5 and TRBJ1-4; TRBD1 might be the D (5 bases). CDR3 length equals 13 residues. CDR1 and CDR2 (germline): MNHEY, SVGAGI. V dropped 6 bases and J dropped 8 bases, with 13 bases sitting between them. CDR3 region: CASSPRTYEKLFF. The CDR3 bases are TGTGCCAGCAGCCCCCGGACATACGAAAAACTGTTTTTT.

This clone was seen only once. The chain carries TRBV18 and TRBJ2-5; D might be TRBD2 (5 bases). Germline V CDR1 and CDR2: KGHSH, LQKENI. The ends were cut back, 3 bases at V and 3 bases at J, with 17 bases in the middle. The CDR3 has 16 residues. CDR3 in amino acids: CASSPGRRRGKETQYF. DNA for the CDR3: TGTGCCAGCTCACCCGGCCGTCGAAGAGGGAAAGAGACCCAGTACTTC.

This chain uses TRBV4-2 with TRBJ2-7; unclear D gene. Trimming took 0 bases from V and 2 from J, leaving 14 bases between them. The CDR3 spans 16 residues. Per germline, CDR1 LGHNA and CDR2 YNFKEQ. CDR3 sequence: CASSQDIWQVPYEQYF. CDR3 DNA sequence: TGTGCCAGCAGCCAAGATATATGGCAGGTCCCCTACGAGCAGTACTTC.

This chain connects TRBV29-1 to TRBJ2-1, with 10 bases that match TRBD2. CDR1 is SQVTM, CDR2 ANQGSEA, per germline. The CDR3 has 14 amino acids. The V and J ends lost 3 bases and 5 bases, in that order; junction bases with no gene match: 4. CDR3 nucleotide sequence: TGCAGCGTTGATGGACTAGCGGACAACAATGAGCAGTTCTTC. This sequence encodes CSVDGLADNNEQFF.

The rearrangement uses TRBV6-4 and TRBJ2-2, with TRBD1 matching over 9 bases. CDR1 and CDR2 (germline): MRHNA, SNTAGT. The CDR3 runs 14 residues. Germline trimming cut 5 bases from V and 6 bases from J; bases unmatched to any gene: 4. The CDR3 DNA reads TGTGCCAGCAGTACCGGACAGGGGTCCGGGGAGCTGTTTTTT. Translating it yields CASSTGQGSGELFF.

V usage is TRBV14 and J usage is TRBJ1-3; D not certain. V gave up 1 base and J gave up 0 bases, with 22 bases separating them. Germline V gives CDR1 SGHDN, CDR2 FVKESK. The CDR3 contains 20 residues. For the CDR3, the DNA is TGTGCCAGCAGCCAAGTCCCAGGTTCCTCACCCTCCTCCTCTGGAAACACCATATATTTT. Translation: CASSQVPGSSPSSSGNTIYF.

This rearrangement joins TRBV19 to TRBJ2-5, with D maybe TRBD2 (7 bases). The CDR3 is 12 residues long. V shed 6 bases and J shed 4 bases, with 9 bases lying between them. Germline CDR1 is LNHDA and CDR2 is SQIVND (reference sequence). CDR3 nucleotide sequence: TGTGCCAGTAGAGGGGGGGCAGAGACCCAGTACTTC. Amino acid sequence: CASRGGAETQYF.

The CDR3: CASSLEAGGRETQYF. Here the CDR3 DNA reads TGTGCCAGCAGCTTAGAGGCGGGAGGGAGGGAGACCCAGTACTTC. The chain carries TRBV11-3 and TRBJ2-5, with 9 bases that match TRBD2. V lost 0 bases and J lost 5; bases outside the gene matches: 4. Germline assignment: CDR1 SGHNT and CDR2 YENEEA. CDR3 length: 15 amino acids.

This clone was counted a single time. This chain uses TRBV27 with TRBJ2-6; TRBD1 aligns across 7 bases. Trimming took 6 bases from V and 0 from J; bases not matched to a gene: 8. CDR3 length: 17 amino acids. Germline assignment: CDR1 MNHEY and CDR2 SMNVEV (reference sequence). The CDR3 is CASRAGQAGSGANVLTF. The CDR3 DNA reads TGTGCCAGCAGAGCCGGACAGGCTGGCTCTGGGGCCAACGTCCTGACTTTC.

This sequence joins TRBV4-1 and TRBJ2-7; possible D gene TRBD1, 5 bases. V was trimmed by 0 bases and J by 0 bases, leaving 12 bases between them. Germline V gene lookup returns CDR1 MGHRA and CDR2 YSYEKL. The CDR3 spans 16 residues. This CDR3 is CASSQDGAKTSYEQYF. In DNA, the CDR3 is TGCGCCAGCAGCCAAGATGGGGCGAAGACCTCCTACGAGCAGTACTTC.

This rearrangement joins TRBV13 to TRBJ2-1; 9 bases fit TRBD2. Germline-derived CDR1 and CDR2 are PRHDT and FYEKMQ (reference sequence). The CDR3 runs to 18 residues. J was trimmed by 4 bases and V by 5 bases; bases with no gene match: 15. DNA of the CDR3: TGTGCCAGCAGCCCACCCATTAGCGGGAGAGGGATATACAATGAGCAGTTCTTC. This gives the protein CASSPPISGRGIYNEQFF.

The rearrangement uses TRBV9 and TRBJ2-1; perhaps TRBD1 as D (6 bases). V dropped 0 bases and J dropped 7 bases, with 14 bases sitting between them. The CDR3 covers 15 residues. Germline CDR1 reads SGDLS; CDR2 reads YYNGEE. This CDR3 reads CASSVGEKGENEQFF. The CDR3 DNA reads TGTGCCAGCAGCGTAGGGGAGAAGGGGGAAAATGAGCAGTTCTTC.

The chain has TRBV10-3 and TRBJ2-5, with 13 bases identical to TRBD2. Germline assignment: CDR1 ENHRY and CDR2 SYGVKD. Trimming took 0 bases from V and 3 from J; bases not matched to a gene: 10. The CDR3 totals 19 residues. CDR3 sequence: CAISESTGGGLAGEETQYF. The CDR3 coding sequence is TGTGCCATCAGTGAGTCGACAGGGGGCGGACTAGCGGGGGAAGAGACCCAGTACTTC.